The 9 T cell receptor beta chains reported below all come from one sample, sequenced in a study of shared clonotypes between healthy human individuals (TCRdb year 2020). Library creation used the immunoSEQ multiplex PCR assay. TCRdb took over this immuneACCESS table, retaining in-frame rearrangements with V and J assigned. Such tables are incomplete; in checked studies, under half of the missing clones stem from an unresolved V gene, and the remainder is unexplained. The sample table records 2 million to 2.5 million clones; approximately 93% of these occur just once. Under 0.45% of the sample is taken by the ten largest. Sequencing input: naive CD4+ T cells from PBMCs. This specimen's cell subset or site label, interpreted: CD45RA+ positively selected. These receptors originate from a man between 18 and 35 years old in good health. Some clones in this sample may be carry-over from other donors' samples.

The chain uses TRBV28 and TRBJ2-7; TRBD2 matches at 8 bases. The CDR3 runs to 14 residues. V dropped 5 bases and J dropped 6; count of bases not matched to a gene: 9. Germline loops: CDR1 MDHEN, CDR2 SYDVKM. The CDR3 is CASSKPGLVIEQYF. CDR3 bases: TGTGCCAGCAGTAAACCGGGACTAGTAATCGAGCAGTACTTC.

The chain has TRBV9 and TRBJ2-1; possible D gene TRBD2, 6 bases. CDR3 length: 15 amino acids. Trimming took 1 base from V and 3 from J, leaving 11 bases between them. Germline-derived CDR1 and CDR2 are SGDLS and YYNGEE. DNA of the CDR3: TGTGCCAGCAGCGTATCGTCTAGCGTCTACAATGAGCAGTTCTTC. It translates to CASSVSSSVYNEQFF.

This chain uses TRBV6-7 with TRBJ2-6, with D perhaps matching TRBD1 or TRBD2 (6 bases each). TRBV6-7 is designated an ORF whose function remains uncertain. V was trimmed by 0 bases and J by 0 bases, leaving 21 bases between them. This CDR3 comprises 21 residues. The CDR3 DNA sequence: TGTGCCAGCAGTTACTCAATCGGGAGAGGTGTCAGGGGCTCTGGGGCCAACGTCCTGACTTTC. Protein product: CASSYSIGRGVRGSGANVLTF.

This clone was counted once. The chain carries TRBV13 and TRBJ1-2; D is perhaps TRBD1 (5 bases). Trimming pared 6 bases from V and 6 bases from J, leaving 14 bases between. Germline CDR1 reads PRHDT; CDR2 reads FYEKMQ (reference sequence). This CDR3 contains 13 residues. In DNA form, the CDR3 reads TGTGCCAGCAGGGACACCCGGGACGATGGCTACACCTTC. Translated: CASRDTRDDGYTF. Filled out from reference TRBV13 and TRBJ1-2, the complete variable domain reads AAGVIQSPRHLIKEKRETATLKCYPIPRHDTVYWYQQGPGQDPQFLISFYEKMQSDKGSIPDRFSAQQFSDYHSELNMSSLELGDSALYFCASRDTRDDGYTFGSGTRLTVV.

Comment on this clone: The sample has other DNA sequences that encode this CDR3 too. The chain uses TRBV2 and TRBJ1-5, with TRBD1 as a possible D gene (5 bases). Looked up from germline, CDR1 is SNHLY and CDR2 is FYNNEI. CDR3 size: 15 residues. V lost 4 bases and J 3 bases, leaving 13 bases between the germline ends. CDR3 bases: TGTGCCAGCAGTGGGGGACGGAATTCCAATCAGCCCCAGCATTTT. The encoded protein is CASSGGRNSNQPQHF.

The rearrangement joins TRBV5-5 to TRBJ1-5, with TRBD1 as a possible D gene (6 bases). This CDR3 has 15 residues. The germline gives CDR1 SGHKS, CDR2 YYEKEE (reference sequence). V lost 4 bases, J lost 6 bases, and 17 bases lay in between. The CDR3 DNA is TGTGCCAGCAGCGGGGGGGCAGGAGACATTCAGCCCCAGCATTTT. Translation: CASSGGAGDIQPQHF.

The J gene is TRBJ1-1, the V gene TRBV5-1; 7 nucleotides match TRBD1. The V and J ends lost 4 bases and 9 bases, in that order; junction bases with no gene match: 18. The CDR3 spans 16 residues. Germline V lookup: CDR1 SGHRS, CDR2 YFSETQ. The CDR3 is CASSELPLGGSQKAFF. The CDR3 DNA reads as TGCGCCAGCAGCGAGCTGCCACTAGGGGGCAGCCAGAAAGCTTTCTTT.

This clone was found a few times. At the DNA level, this CDR3 is encoded by other sequences in the same sample as well. The chain joins TRBV5-1 to TRBJ2-2; D might be TRBD2 (5 bases). Germline values: CDR1 SGHRS, CDR2 YFSETQ. V was trimmed by 1 base and J by 8 bases, leaving 12 bases between them. The CDR3 is 14 amino acids. The CDR3 reads CASSLTSGAGELFF. The DNA for the CDR3 is TGCGCCAGCAGCTTGACAAGCGGCGCTGGGGAGCTGTTTTTT.

The J gene is TRBJ1-3, the V gene TRBV10-3; tentative D call: TRBD1 (5 bases). V lost 10 bases and J 0 bases, leaving 16 bases between the germline ends. Per germline, CDR1 ENHRY and CDR2 SYGVKD. The CDR3 contains 15 residues. The CDR3 bases are TGTGCCACAGCCCGGGGGGAGATCTCTGGAAACACCATATATTTT. Amino acid sequence: CATARGEISGNTIYF.